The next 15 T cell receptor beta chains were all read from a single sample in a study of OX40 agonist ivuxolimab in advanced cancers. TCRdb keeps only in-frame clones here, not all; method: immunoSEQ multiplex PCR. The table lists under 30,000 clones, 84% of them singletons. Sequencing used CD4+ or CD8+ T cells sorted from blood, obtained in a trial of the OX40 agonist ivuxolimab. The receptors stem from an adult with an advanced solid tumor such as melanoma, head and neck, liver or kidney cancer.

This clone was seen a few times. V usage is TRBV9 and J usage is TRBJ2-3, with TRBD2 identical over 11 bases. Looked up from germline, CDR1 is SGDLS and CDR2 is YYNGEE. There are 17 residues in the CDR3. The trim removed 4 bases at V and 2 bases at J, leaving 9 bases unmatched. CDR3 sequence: CASSRELAGGFTDTQYF. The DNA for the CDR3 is TGTGCCAGCAGCCGAGAATTAGCGGGGGGGTTCACAGATACGCAGTATTTT.

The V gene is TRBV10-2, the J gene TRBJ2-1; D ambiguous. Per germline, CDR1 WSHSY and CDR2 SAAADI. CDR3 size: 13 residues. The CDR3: CATNKAQYLGWFF. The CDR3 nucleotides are TGCGCTACGAACAAGGCTCAGTATCTGGGTTGGTTCTTC.

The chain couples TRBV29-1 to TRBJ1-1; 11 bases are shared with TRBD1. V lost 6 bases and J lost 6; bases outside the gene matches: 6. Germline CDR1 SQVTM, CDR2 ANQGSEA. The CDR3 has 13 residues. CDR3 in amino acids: CSVRGQGGAEAFF. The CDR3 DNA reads TGCAGCGTCCGGGGACAGGGGGGGGCTGAAGCTTTCTTT. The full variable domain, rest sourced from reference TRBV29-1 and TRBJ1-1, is SAVISQKPSRDICQRGTSLTIQCQVDSQVTMMFWYRQQPGQSLTLIATANQGSEATYESGFVIDKFPISRPNLTFSTLTVSNMSPEDSSIYLCSVRGQGGAEAFFGQGTRLTVV.

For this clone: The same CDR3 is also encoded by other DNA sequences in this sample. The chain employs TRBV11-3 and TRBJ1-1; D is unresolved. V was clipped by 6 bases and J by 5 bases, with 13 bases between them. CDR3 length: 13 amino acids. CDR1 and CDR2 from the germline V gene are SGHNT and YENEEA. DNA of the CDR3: TGTGCCAGCAGTTACTCGTTTGGGACTGAAGCTTTCTTT. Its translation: CASSYSFGTEAFF. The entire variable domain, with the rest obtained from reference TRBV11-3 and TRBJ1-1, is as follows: EAGVVQSPRYKIIEKKQPVAFWCNPISGHNTLYWYLQNLGQGPELLIRYENEEAVDDSQLPKDRFSAERLKGVDSTLKIQPAELGDSAVYLCASSYSFGTEAFFGQGTRLTVV.

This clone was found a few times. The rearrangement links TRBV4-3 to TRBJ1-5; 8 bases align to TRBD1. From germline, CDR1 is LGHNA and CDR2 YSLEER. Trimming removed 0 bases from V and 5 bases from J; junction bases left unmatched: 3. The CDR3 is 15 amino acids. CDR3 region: CASSQEDRVDQPQHF. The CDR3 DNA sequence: TGCGCCAGCAGCCAAGAGGACAGGGTAGATCAGCCCCAGCATTTT.

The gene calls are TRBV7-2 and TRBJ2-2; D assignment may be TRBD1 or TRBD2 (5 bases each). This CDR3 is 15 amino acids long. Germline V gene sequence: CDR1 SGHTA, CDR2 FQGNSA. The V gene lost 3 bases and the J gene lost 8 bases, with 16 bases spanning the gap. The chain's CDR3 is CASSLKRGHRGELFF. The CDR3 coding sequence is TGTGCCAGCAGCTTGAAGAGGGGCCATAGGGGGGAGCTGTTTTTT.

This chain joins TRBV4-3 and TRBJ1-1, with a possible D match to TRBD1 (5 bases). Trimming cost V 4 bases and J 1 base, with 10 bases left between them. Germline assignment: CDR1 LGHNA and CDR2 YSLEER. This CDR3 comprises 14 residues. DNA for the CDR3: TGCGCCAGCAGCCGATCTGGGGGGAACACTGAAGCTTTCTTT. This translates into CASSRSGGNTEAFF.

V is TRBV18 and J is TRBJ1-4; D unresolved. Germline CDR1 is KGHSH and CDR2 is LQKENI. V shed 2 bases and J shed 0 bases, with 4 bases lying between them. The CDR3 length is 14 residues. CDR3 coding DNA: TGTGCCAGCTCACCAGAGGCAACTAATGAAAAACTGTTTTTT. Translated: CASSPEATNEKLFF.

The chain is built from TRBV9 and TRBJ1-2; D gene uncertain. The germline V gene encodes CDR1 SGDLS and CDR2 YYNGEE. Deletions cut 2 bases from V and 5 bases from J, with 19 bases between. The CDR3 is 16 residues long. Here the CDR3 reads CASSVGAETFLYGYTF. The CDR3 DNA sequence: TGTGCCAGCAGCGTGGGAGCAGAAACCTTCTTATATGGCTACACCTTC.

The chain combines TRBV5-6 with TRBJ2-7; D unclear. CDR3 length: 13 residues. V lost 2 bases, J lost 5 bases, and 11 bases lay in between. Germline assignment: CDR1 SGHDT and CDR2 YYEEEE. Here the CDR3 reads CASSFGQIHEQYF. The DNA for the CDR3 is TGTGCCAGCAGCTTCGGCCAGATCCACGAGCAGTACTTC.

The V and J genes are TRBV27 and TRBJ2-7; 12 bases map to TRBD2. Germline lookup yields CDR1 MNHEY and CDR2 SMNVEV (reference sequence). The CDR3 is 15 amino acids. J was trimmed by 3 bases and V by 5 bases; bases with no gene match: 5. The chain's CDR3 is CASSTRTSGDYEQYF. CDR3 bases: TGTGCCAGCAGTACGAGGACTAGCGGGGACTACGAGCAGTACTTC.

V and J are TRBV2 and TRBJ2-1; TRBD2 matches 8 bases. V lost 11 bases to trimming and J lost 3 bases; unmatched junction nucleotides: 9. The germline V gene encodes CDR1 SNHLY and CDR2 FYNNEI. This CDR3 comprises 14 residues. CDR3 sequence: CASLRGAHYNEQFF. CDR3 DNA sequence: TGTGCCTCCCTGCGGGGGGCCCACTACAATGAGCAGTTCTTC.

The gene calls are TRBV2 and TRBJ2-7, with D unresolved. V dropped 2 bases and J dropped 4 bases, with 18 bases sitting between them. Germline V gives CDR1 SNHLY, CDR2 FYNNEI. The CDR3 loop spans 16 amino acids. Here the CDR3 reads CASSEPPGATTYEQYF. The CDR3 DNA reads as TGTGCCAGCAGTGAACCCCCAGGCGCTACCACTTACGAGCAGTACTTC.

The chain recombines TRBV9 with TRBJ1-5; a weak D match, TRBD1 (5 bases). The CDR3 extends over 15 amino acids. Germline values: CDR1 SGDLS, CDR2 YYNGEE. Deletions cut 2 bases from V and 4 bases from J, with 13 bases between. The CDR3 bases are TGTGCCAGCAGCGTTGGCGGGGGGGGAAATCAGCCCCAGCATTTT. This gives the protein CASSVGGGGNQPQHF.

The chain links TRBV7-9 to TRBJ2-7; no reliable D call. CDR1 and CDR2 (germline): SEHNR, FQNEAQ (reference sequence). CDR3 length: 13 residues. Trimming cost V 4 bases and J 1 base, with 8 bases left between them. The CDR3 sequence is CASSSPPSYEQYF. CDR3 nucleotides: TGTGCCAGCAGCTCCCCACCATCCTACGAGCAGTACTTC.